The entry below gives a single TCR beta chain sequence along with its context. Its antigen remains unknown. This sample was taken from a study of T-cell memory formation after mild COVID-19. At the level of the study: TCR clusters mostly belonged to single donors. Notes on the study in general: The study found balanced CD4/CD8 in clones contracting day 15 to 85 and a CD4+ lean in later expanders. Memory cells collected pre-infection included some clones that later responded, suggesting cross-reactive memory joined.

Germline V CDR1 and CDR2: DFQATT, SNEGSKA (reference sequence). V lost 5 bases, J lost 3 bases, and 6 bases stayed unmatched. The CDR3 sequence is 14 residues long. TCRdb used MiXCR to reprocess the 5' RACE reads, holding one entry per CDR3 protein. The sample contains 450,000 to 700,000 distinct CDR3 sequences, about a sixth of which appear only once. The gene calls are TRBV20-1 and TRBJ2-1, with 8 nucleotides matching TRBD2. Specimen: PBMCs or a T cell subset sorted from them (not recorded which). The receptor was derived from an adult woman who had mild COVID-19 (a few samples of this study predate the infection). Cell type and time point are not known. The CDR3 DNA sequence: TGCAGTGCTGGACGGGGGGGCGGCTACAATGAGCAGTTCTTC. This encodes CSAGRGGGYNEQFF.